This TCR beta chain derives from a study of T cells after yellow fever vaccination. V was trimmed by 2 bases and J by 1 base, leaving 3 bases between them. The germline gives CDR1 ENHRY, CDR2 SYGVKD. The CDR3 covers 13 residues. A few counts support this clonotype. Template-switching 5'RACE yielded the TCR cDNA; a universal primer site and UMIs were added in the process. Using its own MiXCR run on the 5' RACE reads, TCRdb lists one record per CDR3 protein. Of approximately 170,000 distinct CDR3 sequences in the sample, about 10% were seen once. The chain is built from TRBV10-3 and TRBJ1-5; D gene unclear. The sequencing here drew on CD8+ T cells sorted from PBMCs, taken 15 days after the yellow fever booster vaccination. This receptor was taken from a man between 18 and 35 years old who received the YFV17D yellow fever vaccine. The CDR3 loop is CAISEGSNQPQHF. The CDR3 DNA is TGTGCCATCAGTGAGGGGAGCAATCAGCCCCAGCATTTT.